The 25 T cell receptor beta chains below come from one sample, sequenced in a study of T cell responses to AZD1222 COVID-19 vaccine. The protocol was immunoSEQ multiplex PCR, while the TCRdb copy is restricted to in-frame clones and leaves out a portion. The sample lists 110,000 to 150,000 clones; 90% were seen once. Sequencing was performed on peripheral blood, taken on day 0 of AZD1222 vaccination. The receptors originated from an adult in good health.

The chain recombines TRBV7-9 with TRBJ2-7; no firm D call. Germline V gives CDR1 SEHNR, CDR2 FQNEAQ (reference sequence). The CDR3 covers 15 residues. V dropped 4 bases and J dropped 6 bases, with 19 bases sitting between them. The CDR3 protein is CASSSPVRSTSEQYF. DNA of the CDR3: TGTGCCAGCAGCTCCCCTGTCCGTTCAACCTCCGAGCAGTACTTC.

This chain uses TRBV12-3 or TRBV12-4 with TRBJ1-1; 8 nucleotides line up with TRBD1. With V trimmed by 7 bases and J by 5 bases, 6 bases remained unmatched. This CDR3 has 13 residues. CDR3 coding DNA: TGTGCCAGCACCGATAGACAGGGGACTGAAGCTTTCTTT. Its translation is CASTDRQGTEAFF.

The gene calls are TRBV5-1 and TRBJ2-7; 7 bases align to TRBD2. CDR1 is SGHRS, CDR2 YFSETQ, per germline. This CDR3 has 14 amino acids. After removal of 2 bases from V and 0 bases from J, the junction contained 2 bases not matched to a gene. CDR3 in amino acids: CASSLAGISYEQYF. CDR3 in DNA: TGCGCCAGCAGCTTAGCGGGGATCTCCTACGAGCAGTACTTC. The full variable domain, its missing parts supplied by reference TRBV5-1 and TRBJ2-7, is KAGVTQTPRYLIKTRGQQVTLSCSPISGHRSVSWYQQTPGQGLQFLFEYFSETQRNKGNFPGRFSGRQFSNSRSEMNVSTLELGDSALYLCASSLAGISYEQYFGPGTRLTVT.

The DNA for the CDR3 is TGTGCCAGCAGCTTACCCGGTGGGGGGCGTACTGAAGCTTTCTTT. Amino acid sequence: CASSLPGGGRTEAFF. This chain connects TRBV7-2 to TRBJ1-1; D is perhaps TRBD1 (6 bases). This CDR3 has 15 residues. Germline V gene lookup returns CDR1 SGHTA and CDR2 FQGNSA. The V gene lost 2 bases and the J gene lost 5 bases, with 15 bases spanning the gap.

In DNA, the CDR3 is TGTGCCAGCAGTCCTACCCCGGGAGAGACCCAGTACTTC. This gives the protein CASSPTPGETQYF. The J gene is TRBJ2-5, the V gene TRBV7-9; D unresolved. V was trimmed by 6 bases and J by 4 bases, leaving 12 bases between them. CDR1 and CDR2 (germline): SEHNR, FQNEAQ (reference sequence). The CDR3 sequence is 13 residues long.

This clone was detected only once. The CDR3 protein is CATSRDRRAGTLTDTQYF. The CDR3 DNA sequence: TGTGCCACCAGCAGAGATCGGAGGGCAGGGACCCTCACAGATACGCAGTATTTT. The chain joins TRBV15 to TRBJ2-3; a weak D match, TRBD2 (6 bases). Trimming took 0 bases from V and 2 from J, leaving 18 bases between them. From germline, CDR1 is LNHNV and CDR2 YYDKDF (reference sequence). This CDR3 comprises 18 residues.

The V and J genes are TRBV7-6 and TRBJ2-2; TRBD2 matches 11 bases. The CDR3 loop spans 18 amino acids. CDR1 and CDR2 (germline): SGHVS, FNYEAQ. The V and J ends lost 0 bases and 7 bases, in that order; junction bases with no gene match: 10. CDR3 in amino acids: CASSLAGLAGGRSGELFF. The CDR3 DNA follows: TGTGCCAGCAGCTTAGCGGGCCTAGCGGGGGGCCGTAGCGGGGAGCTGTTTTTT.

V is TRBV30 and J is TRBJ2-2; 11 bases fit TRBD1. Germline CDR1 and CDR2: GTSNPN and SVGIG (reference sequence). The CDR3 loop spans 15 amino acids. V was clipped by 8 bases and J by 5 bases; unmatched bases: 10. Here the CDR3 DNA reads TGTGCCCGAACACCGGGACAGGGGGAAACCGGGGAGCTGTTTTTT. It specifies CARTPGQGETGELFF.

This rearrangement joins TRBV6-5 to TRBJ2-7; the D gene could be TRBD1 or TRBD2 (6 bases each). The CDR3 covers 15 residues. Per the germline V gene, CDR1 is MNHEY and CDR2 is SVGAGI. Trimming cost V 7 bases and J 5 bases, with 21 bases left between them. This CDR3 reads CASTSRGGLPHEQYF. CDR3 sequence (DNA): TGTGCCAGCACCTCACGAGGGGGGCTTCCCCACGAGCAGTACTTC.

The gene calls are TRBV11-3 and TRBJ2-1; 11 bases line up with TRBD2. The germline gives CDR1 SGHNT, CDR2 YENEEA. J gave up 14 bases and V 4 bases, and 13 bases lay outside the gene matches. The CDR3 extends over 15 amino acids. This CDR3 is CASSSIAGGQSIEFF. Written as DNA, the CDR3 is TGTGCCAGCAGCTCCATAGCGGGAGGGCAGTCTATCGAGTTCTTC. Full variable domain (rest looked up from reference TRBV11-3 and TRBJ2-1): EAGVVQSPRYKIIEKKQPVAFWCNPISGHNTLYWYLQNLGQGPELLIRYENEEAVDDSQLPKDRFSAERLKGVDSTLKIQPAELGDSAVYLCASSSIAGGQSIEFFGPGTRLTVL.

CDR3 DNA: TGTGCCTGGACTCCGGGTAGTATCTATGGCTACACCTTC. It translates to CAWTPGSIYGYTF. The J gene is TRBJ1-2, the V gene TRBV30; D gene unclear. The CDR3 has 13 residues. V was pared by 4 bases and J by 4 bases, with 13 bases between. CDR1 and CDR2 from the germline V gene are GTSNPN and SVGIG (reference sequence).

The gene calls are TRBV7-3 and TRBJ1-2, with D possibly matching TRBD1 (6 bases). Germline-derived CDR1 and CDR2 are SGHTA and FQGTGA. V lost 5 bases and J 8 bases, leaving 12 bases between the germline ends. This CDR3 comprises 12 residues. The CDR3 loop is CASSPGGGGYTF. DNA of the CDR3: TGTGCCAGCAGCCCGGGAGGGGGAGGCTACACCTTC.

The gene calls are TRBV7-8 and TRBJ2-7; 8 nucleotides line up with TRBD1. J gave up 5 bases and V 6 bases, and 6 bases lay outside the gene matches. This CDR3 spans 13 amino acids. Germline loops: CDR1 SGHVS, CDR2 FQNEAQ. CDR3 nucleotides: TGTGCCAGCAGTCCGGACAGGGTGCACGAGCAGTACTTC. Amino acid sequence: CASSPDRVHEQYF.

The DNA for the CDR3 is TGTGCCAGCAGCACCGGCAGGGGTCAGGTGAACACTGAAGCTTTCTTT. This gives the protein CASSTGRGQVNTEAFF. The V and J genes are TRBV14 and TRBJ1-1, with a possible D match to TRBD1 (6 bases). The CDR3 has 16 residues. Trimming stripped 5 bases from V and 0 bases from J, with 16 bases between. Germline values: CDR1 SGHDN, CDR2 FVKESK. Combining the CDR3 with reference TRBV14 and TRBJ1-1 gives the whole variable domain EAGVTQFPSHSVIEKGQTVTLRCDPISGHDNLYWYRRVMGKEIKFLLHFVKESKQDESGMPNNRFLAERTGGTYSTLKVQPAELEDSGVYFCASSTGRGQVNTEAFFGQGTRLTVV.

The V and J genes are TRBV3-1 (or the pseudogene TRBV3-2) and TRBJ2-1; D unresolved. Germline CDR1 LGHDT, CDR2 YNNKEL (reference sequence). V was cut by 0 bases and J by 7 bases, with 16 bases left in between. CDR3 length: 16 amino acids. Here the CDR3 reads CASSQEPAPRLNEQFF. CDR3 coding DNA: TGTGCCAGCAGCCAAGAACCGGCTCCAAGGCTTAATGAGCAGTTCTTC.

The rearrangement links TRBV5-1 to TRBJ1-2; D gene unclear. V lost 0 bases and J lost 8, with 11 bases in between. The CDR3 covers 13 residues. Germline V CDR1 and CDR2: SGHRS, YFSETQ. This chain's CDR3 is CASSLGQVGGYTF. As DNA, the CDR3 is TGCGCCAGCAGCTTGGGGCAGGTCGGGGGCTACACCTTC.

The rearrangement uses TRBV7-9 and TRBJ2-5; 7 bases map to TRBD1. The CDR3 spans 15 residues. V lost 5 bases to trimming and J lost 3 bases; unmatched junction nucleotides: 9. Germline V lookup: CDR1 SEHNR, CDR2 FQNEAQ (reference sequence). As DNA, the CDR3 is TGTGCCAGCAGCCGGACCGGGACAGAGAAAGAGACCCAGTACTTC. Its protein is CASSRTGTEKETQYF.

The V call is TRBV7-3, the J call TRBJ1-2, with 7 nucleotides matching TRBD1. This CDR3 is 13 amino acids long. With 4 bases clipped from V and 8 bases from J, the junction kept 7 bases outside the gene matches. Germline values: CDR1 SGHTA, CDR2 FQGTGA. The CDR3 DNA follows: TGTGCCAGCAGCTCGGGAGGGGGCTACGGCTACACCTTC. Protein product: CASSSGGGYGYTF.

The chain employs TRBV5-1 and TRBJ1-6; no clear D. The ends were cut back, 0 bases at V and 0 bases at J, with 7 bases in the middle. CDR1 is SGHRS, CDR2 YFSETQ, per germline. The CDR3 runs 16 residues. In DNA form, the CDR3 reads TGCGCCAGCAGCTTGGCGGGGAGCTCCTATAATTCACCCCTCCACTTT. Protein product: CASSLAGSSYNSPLHF.

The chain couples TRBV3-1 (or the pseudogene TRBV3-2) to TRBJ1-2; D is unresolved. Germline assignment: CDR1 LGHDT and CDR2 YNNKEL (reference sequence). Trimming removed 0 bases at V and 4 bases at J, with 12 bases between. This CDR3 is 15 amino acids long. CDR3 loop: CASSQEPAVGYGYTF. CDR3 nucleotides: TGTGCCAGCAGCCAAGAGCCAGCGGTTGGCTATGGCTACACCTTC.

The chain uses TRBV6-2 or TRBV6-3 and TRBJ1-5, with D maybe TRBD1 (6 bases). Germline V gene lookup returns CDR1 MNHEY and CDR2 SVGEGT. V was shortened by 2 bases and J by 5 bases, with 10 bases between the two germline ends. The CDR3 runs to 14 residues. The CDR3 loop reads CASSYLSGDQPQHF. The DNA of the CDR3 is TGTGCCAGCAGTTACCTCTCAGGGGATCAGCCCCAGCATTTT.

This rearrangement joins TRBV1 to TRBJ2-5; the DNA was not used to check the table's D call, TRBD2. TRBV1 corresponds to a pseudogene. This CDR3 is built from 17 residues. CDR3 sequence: CTSSQELLLSLEETQYF. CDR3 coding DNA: TGCACCAGCAGCCAAGAATTACTGCTATCCCTTGAGGAGACCCAGTACTTC.

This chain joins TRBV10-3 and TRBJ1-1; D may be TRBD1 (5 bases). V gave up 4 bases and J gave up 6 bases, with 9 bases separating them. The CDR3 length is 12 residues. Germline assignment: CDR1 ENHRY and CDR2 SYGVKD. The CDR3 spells CAISAGDPEAFF. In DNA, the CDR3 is TGTGCCATCAGTGCGGGGGACCCTGAAGCTTTCTTT.

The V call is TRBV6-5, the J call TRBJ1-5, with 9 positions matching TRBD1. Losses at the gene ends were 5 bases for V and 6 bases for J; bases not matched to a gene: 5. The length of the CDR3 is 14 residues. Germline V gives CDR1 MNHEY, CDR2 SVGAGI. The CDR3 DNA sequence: TGTGCCAGCAGTACAGGGGGCGGGGGTCAGCCCCAGCATTTT. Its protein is CASSTGGGGQPQHF.

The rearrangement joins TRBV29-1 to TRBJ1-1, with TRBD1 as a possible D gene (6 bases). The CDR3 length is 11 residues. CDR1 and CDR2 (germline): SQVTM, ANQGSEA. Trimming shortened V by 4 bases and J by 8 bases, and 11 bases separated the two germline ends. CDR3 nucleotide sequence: TGCAGCGTTGTCCCGAGGGGGGAAGCTTTCTTT. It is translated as CSVVPRGEAFF.